What follows are 22 T cell receptor beta chains derived from one specimen sequenced in a study of blood T cell repertoires in COVID-19. Clones were sequenced by immunoSEQ multiplex PCR, and TCRdb holds only the in-frame ones, with some missing. This table holds around 200,000 clones, approximately 85% found once. The sequenced sample was peripheral blood. Receptors were obtained from a woman of 80 years or more with acute or convalescent COVID-19.

The rearrangement uses TRBV5-5 and TRBJ1-3, with D unresolved. V shed 0 bases and J shed 0 bases, with 16 bases lying between them. The V gene's germline CDR1 is SGHKS and CDR2 YYEKEE (reference sequence). The CDR3 spans 18 residues. CDR3 sequence: CASSLGPSRPTSGNTIYF. CDR3 DNA: TGTGCCAGCAGCTTGGGTCCTTCGAGGCCGACCTCTGGAAACACCATATATTTT.

V usage is TRBV5-6 and J usage is TRBJ2-1, with 7 bases that match TRBD1. The CDR3 covers 14 residues. Trimming cost V 9 bases and J 6 bases; bases outside gene matches: 12. Germline CDR1 and CDR2: SGHDT and YYEEEE. The CDR3 nucleotides read TGTGCCACCGCAAGGGCAGGGGGAATCAATGAGCAGTTCTTC. Translating gives CATARAGGINEQFF.

This clone came up a few times. The chain combines TRBV11-2 with TRBJ2-1, with 8 bases aligning to TRBD2. This CDR3 has 14 residues. From germline, CDR1 is SGHAT and CDR2 FQNNGV. V lost 0 bases, J lost 11 bases, and 6 bases stayed unmatched. In nucleotides, the CDR3 is TGTGCCAGCAGCTTAGATCGGGGGGGTCTTAAGCAGTTCTTC. As protein: CASSLDRGGLKQFF.

This clone was observed a single time. V usage is TRBV6-6 and J usage is TRBJ1-2; weak D call: TRBD1 (6 bases). V was trimmed by 7 bases and J by 8 bases, leaving 17 bases between them. This CDR3 is built from 13 residues. From germline, CDR1 is MNHNY and CDR2 SVGAGI (reference sequence). CDR3 residues: CASIQGPRGGYTF. For the CDR3, the DNA is TGTGCCAGCATACAGGGTCCCCGAGGGGGCTACACCTTC.

This clone has a handful of counts. The chain links TRBV7-2 to TRBJ1-2, with D uncertain. Trimming removed 1 base at V and 8 bases at J, with 14 bases between. The CDR3 runs to 14 residues. CDR1 and CDR2 (germline): SGHTA, FQGNSA. CDR3 sequence (DNA): TGTGCCAGCAGCTTAGTGGCGGTGCCTAAGGGCTACACCTTC. Protein product: CASSLVAVPKGYTF.

The chain links TRBV19 to TRBJ2-1, with TRBD2 matching over 7 bases. V shed 2 bases, J shed 9 bases, and the junction held 4 bases outside the gene matches. This CDR3 is built from 13 residues. Germline lookup yields CDR1 LNHDA and CDR2 SQIVND (reference sequence). The CDR3 DNA reads TGTGCCAGTAGTATATCGGGGAGGGGTGAGCAGTTCTTC. This codes for CASSISGRGEQFF.

This chain joins TRBV18 and TRBJ1-3; maybe TRBD1 (6 bases). The V gene's germline CDR1 is KGHSH and CDR2 LQKENI. CDR3 length: 12 residues. Trimming removed 8 bases from V and 3 bases from J, with 8 bases in between. The DNA of the CDR3 is TGTGCCAGCCCGGACAGTGGAAACACCATATATTTT. This gives the protein CASPDSGNTIYF. Full variable domain (remainder filled in from reference TRBV18 and TRBJ1-3): NAGVMQNPRHLVRRRGQEARLRCSPMKGHSHVYWYRQLPEEGLKFMVYLQKENIIDESGMPKERFSAEFPKEGPSILRIQQVVRGDSAAYFCASPDSGNTIYFGEGSWLTVV.

The V call is TRBV5-1, the J call TRBJ2-2; a possible D gene is TRBD2 (6 bases). CDR1 SGHRS and CDR2 YFSETQ come from the germline V gene. The length of the CDR3 is 15 residues. V was clipped by 3 bases and J by 0 bases, with 9 bases between them. The CDR3 DNA sequence: TGCGCCAGCAGCTCCGGCGGGACGAACACCGGGGAGCTGTTTTTT. Its translation is CASSSGGTNTGELFF. The complete variable domain, with remaining parts taken from reference TRBV5-1 and TRBJ2-2, reads KAGVTQTPRYLIKTRGQQVTLSCSPISGHRSVSWYQQTPGQGLQFLFEYFSETQRNKGNFPGRFSGRQFSNSRSEMNVSTLELGDSALYLCASSSGGTNTGELFFGEGSRLTVL.

The gene calls are TRBV19 and TRBJ2-1, with no clear D. Trimming removed 1 base at V and 1 base at J, with 8 bases between. The CDR3 spans 15 residues. Germline CDR1 reads LNHDA; CDR2 reads SQIVND (reference sequence). The CDR3 sequence: CASSIAGTSYNEQFF. The CDR3 DNA is TGTGCCAGTAGTATAGCGGGTACTTCCTACAATGAGCAGTTCTTC. Supplemented by reference TRBV19 and TRBJ2-1, the full variable domain reads DGGITQSPKYLFRKEGQNVTLSCEQNLNHDAMYWYRQDPGQGLRLIYYSQIVNDFQKGDIAEGYSVSREKKESFPLTVTSAQKNPTAFYLCASSIAGTSYNEQFFGPGTRLTVL.

This chain uses TRBV4-1 with TRBJ2-1; 11 nucleotides match TRBD2. V was clipped by 1 base and J by 13 bases; unmatched bases: 12. In germline, CDR1 is MGHRA, CDR2 YSYEKL. This CDR3 has 16 residues. The CDR3: CASSQARLAGRVEQFF. CDR3 coding DNA: TGCGCCAGCAGCCAAGCTCGACTAGCGGGAAGGGTAGAACAGTTCTTC.

This clone appeared a single time. The CDR3 spells CASSRIGGRLTEAFF. The CDR3 coding sequence is TGTGCCAGCAGCAGAATCGGGGGGCGTCTCACTGAAGCTTTCTTT. The rearrangement uses TRBV7-2 and TRBJ1-1; possible D gene TRBD1, 6 bases. Germline V CDR1 and CDR2: SGHTA, FQGNSA. V dropped 5 bases and J dropped 4 bases, with 17 bases sitting between them. This CDR3 is built from 15 residues. The whole variable domain, filled in from reference TRBV7-2 and TRBJ1-1, reads GAGVSQSPSNKVTEKGKDVELRCDPISGHTALYWYRQSLGQGLEFLIYFQGNSAPDKSGLPSDRFSAERTGGSVSTLTIQRTQQEDSAVYLCASSRIGGRLTEAFFGQGTRLTVV.

The chain employs TRBV9 and TRBJ2-7; TRBD1 agrees at 8 bases. Germline-derived CDR1 and CDR2 are SGDLS and YYNGEE. V was pared by 5 bases and J by 5 bases, with 12 bases of the junction left unmatched. There are 15 residues in the CDR3. CDR3: CASRLPHDRGHEQYF. The CDR3 nucleotides are TGTGCCAGCAGACTACCACACGACAGGGGCCACGAGCAGTACTTC.

The chain uses TRBV3-1 (or the pseudogene TRBV3-2) and TRBJ2-3; D unresolved. The V and J ends lost 5 bases and 6 bases respectively, with 6 bases between them. Germline CDR1 LGHDT, CDR2 YNNKEL (reference sequence). This CDR3 region has 11 residues. The CDR3 sequence: CASSYSDTQYF. CDR3 sequence (DNA): TGTGCCAGCAGCTACTCGGATACGCAGTATTTT.

This clone is a singleton in its sample. V gene TRBV5-1 combines with J gene TRBJ2-1, with 7 bases fitting TRBD2. The CDR3 extends over 15 amino acids. Per the germline V gene, CDR1 is SGHRS and CDR2 is YFSETQ. Trimming at V came to 0 bases and at J to 7 bases, leaving 7 bases not matched to a gene. The CDR3 loop is CASSLDAGVWNEQFF. The CDR3 DNA follows: TGCGCCAGCAGCTTGGATGCGGGAGTGTGGAATGAGCAGTTCTTC. Drawing the rest from reference TRBV5-1 and TRBJ2-1, the complete variable domain is KAGVTQTPRYLIKTRGQQVTLSCSPISGHRSVSWYQQTPGQGLQFLFEYFSETQRNKGNFPGRFSGRQFSNSRSEMNVSTLELGDSALYLCASSLDAGVWNEQFFGPGTRLTVL.

This clone was observed a handful of times. The rearrangement links TRBV30 to TRBJ2-3; TRBD1 might be the D (7 bases). CDR1 and CDR2 (germline): GTSNPN, SVGIG (reference sequence). The CDR3 has 15 residues. V lost 0 bases, J lost 4 bases, and 14 bases lay in between. CDR3: CAWSVGGGRADTQYF. The CDR3 DNA reads TGTGCCTGGAGTGTAGGAGGGGGCCGCGCAGATACGCAGTATTTT.

V and J are TRBV6-5 and TRBJ1-1; TRBD1 is a possible D gene (5 bases). Trimming removed 10 bases at V and 5 bases at J, with 17 bases between. Per germline, CDR1 MNHEY and CDR2 SVGAGI. The CDR3 is 13 residues long. The CDR3 DNA reads as TGTGCCACCCTCCCGGGGGGAAAAACTGAAGCTTTCTTT. Translating gives CATLPGGKTEAFF.

The rearrangement uses TRBV4-2 and TRBJ2-5, with D possibly matching TRBD2 (5 bases). The CDR3 has 15 amino acids. V was trimmed by 3 bases and J by 1 base, leaving 12 bases between them. Germline values: CDR1 LGHNA, CDR2 YNFKEQ. The CDR3 sequence: CASSQRSGSQETQYF. Written as DNA, the CDR3 is TGTGCCAGCAGCCAGAGATCGGGGTCCCAAGAGACCCAGTACTTC.

The CDR3 loop reads CSVVEPGGNYGYTF. For the CDR3, the DNA is TGCAGCGTTGTAGAGCCGGGGGGCAACTATGGCTACACCTTC. The J gene is TRBJ1-2, the V gene TRBV29-1; D might be TRBD1 (6 bases). CDR1 is SQVTM, CDR2 ANQGSEA, per germline. With 4 bases removed from V and 2 bases from J, the gap between germline ends came to 14 bases. The CDR3 spans 14 residues.

The chain has TRBV29-1 and TRBJ2-7, with D possibly matching TRBD1 (5 bases). CDR3 length equals 12 residues. Germline CDR1 is SQVTM and CDR2 is ANQGSEA. V dropped 6 bases and J dropped 3 bases, with 12 bases sitting between them. In DNA form, the CDR3 reads TGCAGCGTGTCCCAGGACAACTACGAGCAGTACTTC. Translating it yields CSVSQDNYEQYF.

This CDR3 is CASSLAFGGTGELFF. Written as DNA, the CDR3 is TGTGCCAGCAGCTTAGCTTTCGGTGGTACCGGGGAGCTGTTTTTT. The chain links TRBV7-2 to TRBJ2-2; D call uncertain. Germline CDR1 is SGHTA and CDR2 is FQGNSA. This CDR3 contains 15 residues. V lost 0 bases, J lost 5 bases, and 10 bases lay in between.

The genes are TRBV9 and TRBJ2-1, with 9 bases fitting TRBD2. The CDR3 has 14 amino acids. Germline loops: CDR1 SGDLS, CDR2 YYNGEE. V lost 6 bases and J lost 5; bases outside the gene matches: 6. This CDR3 is CASTPSGVHNEQFF. The CDR3, as DNA: TGTGCCAGCACCCCTAGCGGGGTACACAATGAGCAGTTCTTC.

The chain carries TRBV5-1 and TRBJ1-4, with unresolved D. V lost 3 bases and J 2 bases, leaving 11 bases between the germline ends. The CDR3 extends over 15 amino acids. Germline loops: CDR1 SGHRS, CDR2 YFSETQ. In DNA, the CDR3 is TGCGCCAGCAGCTCCAACCCGGGGACTAATGAAAAACTGTTTTTT. Amino acid sequence: CASSSNPGTNEKLFF.